The sequence of this T cell receptor (beta chain) was determined in a study of T-cell reconstitution after alpha-beta-depleted transplantation in children. Unique molecular identifiers were incorporated during preparation of the TCRbeta library. TCRdb re-analysed the PCR reads in MiXCR, keeping a single row per CDR3 protein. The table includes approximately 190,000 distinct CDR3 sequences, about 8.4% detected once. Looked up from germline, CDR1 is SGHRS and CDR2 is YFSETQ. CDR3 length: 14 residues. The V end lost 4 bases, the J end lost 0 bases, and 11 bases lay between the germline ends. This clonotype turned up a few times.

This sequence joins TRBV5-1 and TRBJ2-7, with D hard to call. The sample in question was PBMCs, mostly from graft donor cells, obtained 360 days after TCRalphabeta/CD19-depleted stem cell transplant. The receptor was isolated from a male patient between 2 and 10 years old who had a stem cell transplant for acute myeloid leukemia, so the T cells may come from the graft donor. The CDR3 here is CASSPGPSSYEQYF. As DNA, the CDR3 is TGCGCCAGCAGCCCTGGACCGAGCTCCTACGAGCAGTACTTC. Full variable domain (remainder filled in from reference TRBV5-1 and TRBJ2-7): KAGVTQTPRYLIKTRGQQVTLSCSPISGHRSVSWYQQTPGQGLQFLFEYFSETQRNKGNFPGRFSGRQFSNSRSEMNVSTLELGDSALYLCASSPGPSSYEQYFGPGTRLTVT.